This T cell receptor (beta chain) came from a study of T cell responses to AZD1222 COVID-19 vaccine. Study-wide results and limits: Two AZD1222 administrations were followed by greater Spike-specific TCR breadth and depth. Distributed over spike, vaccine-associated CD4 TCRs predominated at 160-218 and 743-854. White British donors predominated, females outnumbered males, and clonal diversity was possibly underestimated. There were repertoire samples only from the period after the peak T cell response.

The method was immunoSEQ multiplex PCR; TCRdb's version includes in-frame clones alone and lacks a portion of them. The sample has about 150,000 clones; around 91% are singletons. Germline loops: CDR1 SGHRS, CDR2 YFSETQ. Losses at the gene ends were 4 bases for V and 1 base for J; bases not matched to a gene: 15. The CDR3 runs to 20 residues. About this clone itself: Its antigen remains unidentified.

The specimen was peripheral blood, collected 28 days after the second AZD1222 dose. The chain links TRBV5-1 to TRBJ2-1, with 12 nucleotides matching TRBD1. This receptor was obtained from an adult who received the AZD1222 COVID-19 vaccine. The DNA of the CDR3 is TGCGCCAGCAGCCGCCGCCCGGGACAGGGGGCAATACGGTCCTACAATGAGCAGTTCTTC. Protein: CASSRRPGQGAIRSYNEQFF.